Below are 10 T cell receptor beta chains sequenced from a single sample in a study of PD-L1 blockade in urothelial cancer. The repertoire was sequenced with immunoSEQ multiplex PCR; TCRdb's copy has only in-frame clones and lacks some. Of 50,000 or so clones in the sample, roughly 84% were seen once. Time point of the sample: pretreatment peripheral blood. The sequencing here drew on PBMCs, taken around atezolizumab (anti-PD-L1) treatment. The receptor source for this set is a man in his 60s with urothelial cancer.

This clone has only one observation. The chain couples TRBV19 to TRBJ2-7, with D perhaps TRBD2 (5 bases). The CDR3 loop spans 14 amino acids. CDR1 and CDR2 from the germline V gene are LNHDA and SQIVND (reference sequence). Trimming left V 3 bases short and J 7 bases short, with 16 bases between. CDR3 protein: CASSIESPTGEQYF. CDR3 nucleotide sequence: TGTGCCAGTAGTATTGAGTCACCCACGGGGGAGCAGTACTTC. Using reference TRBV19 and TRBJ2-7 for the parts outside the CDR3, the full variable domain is DGGITQSPKYLFRKEGQNVTLSCEQNLNHDAMYWYRQDPGQGLRLIYYSQIVNDFQKGDIAEGYSVSREKKESFPLTVTSAQKNPTAFYLCASSIESPTGEQYFGPGTRLTVT.

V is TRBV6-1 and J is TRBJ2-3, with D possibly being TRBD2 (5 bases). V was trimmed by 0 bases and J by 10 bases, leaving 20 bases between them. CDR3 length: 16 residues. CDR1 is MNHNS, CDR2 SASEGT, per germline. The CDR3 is CASSEAEVFGWTPQYF. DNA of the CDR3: TGTGCCAGCAGTGAAGCGGAGGTATTCGGGTGGACTCCGCAGTATTTT.

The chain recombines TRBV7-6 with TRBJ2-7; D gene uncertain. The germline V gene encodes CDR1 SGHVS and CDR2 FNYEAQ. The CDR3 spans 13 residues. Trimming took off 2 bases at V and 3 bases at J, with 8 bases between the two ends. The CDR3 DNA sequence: TGTGCCAGCAGCTTAACAGAAGGCTACGAGCAGTACTTC. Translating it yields CASSLTEGYEQYF. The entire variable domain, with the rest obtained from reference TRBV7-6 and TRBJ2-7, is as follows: GAGVSQSPRYKVTKRGQDVALRCDPISGHVSLYWYRQALGQGPEFLTYFNYEAQQDKSGLPNDRFSAERPEGSISTLTIQRTEQRDSAMYRCASSLTEGYEQYFGPGTRLTVT.

CDR3 protein: CASSMVEGRNYGYTF. The CDR3 region has the DNA TGTGCCAGTAGTATGGTAGAGGGAAGGAACTATGGCTACACCTTC. V gene TRBV19 combines with J gene TRBJ1-2; D not resolved. Trimming removed 3 bases from V and 2 bases from J, with 13 bases in between. CDR3 length: 15 amino acids. Germline V gives CDR1 LNHDA, CDR2 SQIVND (reference sequence).

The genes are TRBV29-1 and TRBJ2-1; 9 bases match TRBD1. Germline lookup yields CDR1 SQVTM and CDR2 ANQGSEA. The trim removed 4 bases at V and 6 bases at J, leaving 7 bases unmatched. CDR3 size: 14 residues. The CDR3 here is CSVVGQGKFNEQFF. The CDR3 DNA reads TGCAGCGTTGTGGGACAGGGTAAATTCAATGAGCAGTTCTTC.

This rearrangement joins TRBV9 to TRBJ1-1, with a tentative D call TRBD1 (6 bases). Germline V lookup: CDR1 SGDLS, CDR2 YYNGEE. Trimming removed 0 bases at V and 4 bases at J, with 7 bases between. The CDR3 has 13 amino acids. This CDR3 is CASSVEGGTEAFF. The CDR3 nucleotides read TGTGCCAGCAGCGTAGAAGGGGGCACTGAAGCTTTCTTT.

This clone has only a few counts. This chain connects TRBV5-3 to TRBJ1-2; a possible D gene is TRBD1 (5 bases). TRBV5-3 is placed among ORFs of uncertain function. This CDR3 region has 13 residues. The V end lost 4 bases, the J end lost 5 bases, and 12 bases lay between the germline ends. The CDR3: CARSPRPGYGYTF. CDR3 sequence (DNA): TGTGCCAGAAGCCCGAGGCCAGGGTATGGCTACACCTTC.

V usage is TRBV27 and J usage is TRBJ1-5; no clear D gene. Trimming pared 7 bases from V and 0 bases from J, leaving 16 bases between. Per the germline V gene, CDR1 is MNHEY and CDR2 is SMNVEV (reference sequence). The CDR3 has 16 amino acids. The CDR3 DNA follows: TGTGCCAGCATACTAGGGTCCCCTTATAGCAATCAGCCCCAGCATTTT. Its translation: CASILGSPYSNQPQHF.

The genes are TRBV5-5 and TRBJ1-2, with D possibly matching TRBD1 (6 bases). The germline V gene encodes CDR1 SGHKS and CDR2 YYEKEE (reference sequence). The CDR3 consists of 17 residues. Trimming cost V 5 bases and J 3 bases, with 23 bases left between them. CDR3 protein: CASSFASQQGLHYGYTF. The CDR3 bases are TGTGCCAGCAGTTTTGCAAGCCAACAGGGTTTGCACTATGGCTACACCTTC.

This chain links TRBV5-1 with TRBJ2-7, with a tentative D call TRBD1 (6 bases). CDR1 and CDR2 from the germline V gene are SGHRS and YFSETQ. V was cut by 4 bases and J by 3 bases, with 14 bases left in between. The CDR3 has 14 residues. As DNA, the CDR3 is TGCGCCAGCAGCATATATTTACAGGGCTACGAGCAGTACTTC. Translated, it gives CASSIYLQGYEQYF. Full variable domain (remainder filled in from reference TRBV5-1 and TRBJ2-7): KAGVTQTPRYLIKTRGQQVTLSCSPISGHRSVSWYQQTPGQGLQFLFEYFSETQRNKGNFPGRFSGRQFSNSRSEMNVSTLELGDSALYLCASSIYLQGYEQYFGPGTRLTVT.